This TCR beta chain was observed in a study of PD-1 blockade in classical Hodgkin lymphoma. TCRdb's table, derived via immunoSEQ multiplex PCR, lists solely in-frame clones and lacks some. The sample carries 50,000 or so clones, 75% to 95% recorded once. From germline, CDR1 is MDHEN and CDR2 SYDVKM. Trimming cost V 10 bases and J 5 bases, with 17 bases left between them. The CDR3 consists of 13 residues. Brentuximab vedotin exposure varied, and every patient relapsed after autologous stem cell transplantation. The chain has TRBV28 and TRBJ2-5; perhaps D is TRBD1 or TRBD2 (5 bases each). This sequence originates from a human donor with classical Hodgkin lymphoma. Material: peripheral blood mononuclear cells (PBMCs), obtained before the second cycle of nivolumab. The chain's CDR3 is CATLGVLGETQYF. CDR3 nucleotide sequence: TGTGCCACCCTGGGGGTTTTAGGGGAGACCCAGTACTTC.